This T cell receptor (beta chain) was identified during a study of CXCR3-negative and CXCR3-positive naive CD8 T cells (dated by TCRdb to between 2018 and 2020). Looking at the study overall: In total, 130 million to 150 million TRB reads were obtained, or roughly 1.5 +/- 0.3 million reads per library. Diversity and physicochemical repertoire analyses were performed on some 10 donors pooled from two independent experiments. For the TRBV-TRBJ cluster analysis, the naive subsets came from about five donors, while the memory cells came from 3 donors. General study outcomes and caveats: Because surface CD5, which has been linked to self-reactivity in mice, was comparable between naive subsets, TCR interaction strength was also inferred from TRB CDR3 physicochemical properties. Compared with CXCR3-negative naive cells, CXCR3-positive naive cells had TRB CDR3s with higher hydrophobicity (lower Kidera factor 4), lower energy, and higher strength and volume indices. Repertoire diversity was comparably high in both naive subsets but much lower in memory CD8+ T cells. Freshly isolated PBMCs were used for most assays because CXCR3 expression went down partially after cryopreservation. Within the same donor, TRBV-TRBJ usage looked similar between naive CXCR3-negative and CXCR3-positive cells, but memory cells had distinct patterns.

Sequencing took place on a NextSeq 550. The Human TCR Profiling Kit (MiLaboratory) was used to make UMI-labeled 5' RACE TRB cDNA libraries. cDNA synthesis used the entire amount of extracted RNA, and PCR amplification then used the entire amount of cDNA produced. Libraries were prepared in parallel using an identical number of PCR cycles. The paper's data handling went like this. MIGEC and MiXCR extracted about 53,000 +/- 10,000 unique UMI-labeled TRB cDNA molecules per library, requiring at least two reads per UMI. On average, each library contained 40,000 +/- 10,000 functional in-frame TRB CDR3 nucleotide clonotypes without stop codons. After downsampling to 5000 UMI-labeled TRB molecules per sample, diversity metrics, including normalized Shannon-Wiener and Chao1, were computed in VDJtools. For the central five CDR3 residues, VDJtools calculated physicochemical properties weighted by clonotype size, namely interaction energy, strength, volume and Kidera factor 4. Following TCRdb reprocessing, every CDR3 protein sequence forms one entry, and DNA is not provided. None of the V and J calls come from the authors' own analysis; TCRdb made them. The table of this sample itemizes 5,800 or so distinct CDR3 sequences. The biggest ten clones account for about 1.7% of the sample.

Frequency alone marks this clonotype as medium-sized (0.01 to 0.1%); no count is stored. Its specific antigen is unknown. Each CD8+ T cell subset was flow-sorted in triplicate, and around 300,000 cells per subset were placed directly into RLT lysis buffer. Naive CD8+ T cells were defined stringently as CD45RO-CCR7+CD27+CD95- to exclude memory contaminants. Using standard density gradient centrifugation, peripheral blood mononuclear cells were isolated from buffy coats. A FACSAria III was used to flow-sort naive CXCR3-negative and CXCR3-positive CD8+ T cells. Total RNA was extracted from sorted cells with an RNeasy Mini Kit. Sample: naive CXCR3- CD8+ T cells from blood. The cell subset or site label of this sample denotes: CD45RO-CCR7+CD27+CD95- naive CD8+ T cells lacking CXCR3 (TNR3-). The source of this sequence is a human donor in good health. Some clones in this sample may be carry-over from other donors' samples.

The CDR3 is CASSSRTAYYGYTF. The rearrangement combines TRBV13 with TRBJ1-2; TCRdb lists TRBD1, though no DNA is available to test this call. The CDR3 spans 14 residues, from the cysteine through the phenylalanine. Only the protein is available. CDR1 PRHDT and CDR2 FYEKMQ were looked up in the germline V gene (reference sequence). Here the CDR3 is joined to the reference TRBV13 and TRBJ1-2 genes, and the full variable domain is: AAGVIQSPRHLIKEKRETATLKCYPIPRHDTVYWYQQGPGQDPQFLISFYEKMQSDKGSIPDRFSAQQFSDYHSELNMSSLELGDSALYFCASSSRTAYYGYTFGSGTRLTVV.